This is a list of T cell receptor beta chains from one sample in a study of cytomegalovirus exposure and HLA in healthy donors. Sequencing used immunoSEQ multiplex PCR; TCRdb keeps in-frame clones, though not all of them. The table lists 200,000 to 250,000 clones, roughly 79% of them singletons, with roughly 0.58% in the top ten. The material sequenced was PBMCs. Every receptor here comes from a woman aged 40 to 50 in good health and CMV-seronegative. Each CDR3 is given with its conserved first and last residue. The D gene is left open where the match is weak. Clone size appears in some rows only: once, few, many, or a class for an expanded clone.

J gene,D gene,V gene,clone size,CDR3 DNA,CDR3 protein
TRBJ1-6,TRBD1,TRBV11-3,.,TGTGCCAGCAGCCCCGTACCGGGACAGGCCTCATCATCACCCCTCCACTTT,CASSPVPGQASSSPLHF
TRBJ1-2,.,TRBV6-5,.,TGTGCCAGCAGTTTGACCAGACAAGGCTATGGCTACACCTTC,CASSLTRQGYGYTF
TRBJ1-1,TRBD1,TRBV10-3,once,TGTGCCATCAGTGGACAGGGAATGAACACTGAAGCTTTCTTT,CAISGQGMNTEAFF
TRBJ2-1,TRBD2,TRBV5-1,.,TGCGCCAGCAGCTTGGACTGGGGGGGAGGTGAGCAGTTCTTC,CASSLDWGGGEQFF
TRBJ1-6,.,TRBV11-2,.,TGTGCCAGCCGCCGCGGTTGGCGAGGCCCCCCAAATTCACCCCTCCACTTT,CASRRGWRGPPNSPLHF
TRBJ1-1,.,TRBV19,.,TGTGCCAGTAGTATAGGGGGAGAATCTGAAGCTTTCTTT,CASSIGGESEAFF
TRBJ1-1,.,TRBV5-8,.,TGTGCCAGCAGCTACAAGACAGGACCCATGAACACTGAAGCTTTCTTT,CASSYKTGPMNTEAFF
TRBJ1-1,.,TRBV6-1,.,TGTGCCAGCAGTGCCCTCCATGCAGGGCAAACTGAAGCTTTCTTT,CASSALHAGQTEAFF
TRBJ1-6,.,TRBV28,.,TGTGCCAGCAGTGCGGGGGGCTTTGATTCACCCCTCCACTTT,CASSAGGFDSPLHF
TRBJ1-5,TRBD1,TRBV6-1,.,TGTGCCAGCAGTAGGACAGGGGAGGGCAATCAGCCCCAGCATTTT,CASSRTGEGNQPQHF
TRBJ2-2,TRBD2,TRBV5-4,.,TGTGCCAGCAGCCCGGGAGGCGGGGGGGCCACCGGGGAGCTGTTTTTT,CASSPGGGGATGELFF
TRBJ2-5,TRBD1,TRBV7-8,.,TGTGCCAGCAGCCTGACAGGGCCGGAGACCCAGTACTTC,CASSLTGPETQYF
TRBJ2-5,.,TRBV6-5,.,TGTGCCAGCAGTTACGCGTCCTACCAAGAGACCCAGTACTTC,CASSYASYQETQYF
TRBJ2-3,TRBD2,TRBV4-2,.,TGTGCCAGCAGCCACCGACTAGCGGGGGGGGCCCCTCCAGATACGCAGTATTTT,CASSHRLAGGAPPDTQYF
TRBJ2-1,TRBD2,TRBV19,.,TGTGCCAGTTCTTATAGCGGGGGGCCCTACAATGAGCAGTTCTTC,CASSYSGGPYNEQFF
TRBJ2-2,.,TRBV9,.,TGTGCCAGCAGCGTAGACCCTGCGGGTACCGGGGAGCTGTTTTTT,CASSVDPAGTGELFF
TRBJ2-1,.,TRBV7-3,.,TGTGCCAGCAGCATACGGCCGGGAGATGAGCAGTTCTTC,CASSIRPGDEQFF
TRBJ2-2,.,TRBV11-3,.,TGTGCCAGCAGCTTAGTAATAACCGGGGAGCTGTTTTTT,CASSLVITGELFF
TRBJ1-2,.,TRBV2,few,TGTGCCAGCAGTGAGACTTGGGACTATGGCTACACCTTC,CASSETWDYGYTF
TRBJ1-5,.,TRBV6-6,few,TGTGCCAGCAGCCCTACAGATAGCAATCAGCCCCAGCATTTT,CASSPTDSNQPQHF
TRBJ1-4,TRBD1,TRBV6-5,.,TGTGCCAGCAGTTATCAGGGGGCGGCTAATGAAAAACTGTTTTTT,CASSYQGAANEKLFF
TRBJ1-6,.,TRBV14,.,TGTGCCAGCAGCCAAGATTGGGGGGGGAATTCACCCCTCCACTTT,CASSQDWGGNSPLHF
TRBJ1-5,TRBD1,TRBV4-1,.,TGCGCCAGCAGCCAAGGGACAGGGAGGGTCAATCAGCCCCAGCATTTT,CASSQGTGRVNQPQHF
TRBJ2-1,TRBD2,TRBV29-1,.,TGCAGCGCCGGGACTAATCTCAGTGAGCAGTTCTTC,CSAGTNLSEQFF
TRBJ2-7,TRBD2,TRBV9,.,TGTGCCAGCAGCGTAGGGCGGGGGGGCCGTTTCGAGCAGTACTTC,CASSVGRGGRFEQYF
TRBJ1-6,.,TRBV6-1,.,TGTGCCAGCAGTGAAGCGGGAGCCACCTATAATTCACCCCTCCACTTT,CASSEAGATYNSPLHF
TRBJ2-3,TRBD2,TRBV10-3,.,TGTGCCATCAGTGGAACTAGCGGGGGGGCCACAGATACGCAGTATTTT,CAISGTSGGATDTQYF
TRBJ2-1,TRBD2,TRBV2,.,TGTGCCAGCAGTTCCCCTAGCGGGGGGCCCTCCAACTCCTACAATGAGCAGTTCTTC,CASSSPSGGPSNSYNEQFF
TRBJ2-7,TRBD1,TRBV5-4,.,TGTGCCAGCAGCCGACAGGGGGACGAGCAGTACTTC,CASSRQGDEQYF
TRBJ1-2,.,TRBV5-4,.,TGTGCCAGCAGAGACGGGAGCGTAGCCGGCGGCTACACCTTC,CASRDGSVAGGYTF
TRBJ1-5,.,TRBV5-6,.,TGTGCCAGCAGCTTTAGGCCCCCCCGGGGGGTGAATCAGCCCCAGCATTTT,CASSFRPPRGVNQPQHF
TRBJ2-7,TRBD1,TRBV5-1,.,TGCGCCAGCAGACCCGACAGGGCAGTGACGTACGAGCAGTACTTC,CASRPDRAVTYEQYF
TRBJ2-7,.,TRBV9,.,TGTGCCAGCAGCGTAGAAGGGGCGAACTACGAGCAGTACTTC,CASSVEGANYEQYF
TRBJ1-4,.,TRBV10-3,.,TGTGCCATCAGGGCAGGTAGTAATGAAAAACTGTTTTTT,CAIRAGSNEKLFF
TRBJ1-5,.,TRBV18,.,TGTGCCAGCTCACCGGGCAGGGGCAATCAGCCCCAGCATTTT,CASSPGRGNQPQHF
TRBJ2-7,.,TRBV5-7,.,TGTGCCAGCAGCAACGGGGACGAGCAGTACTTC,CASSNGDEQYF
TRBJ1-2,.,TRBV5-1,.,TGCGCCAGCAGCTTGGACAGCTCAACCCCAGTCGGCGGCTACACCTTC,CASSLDSSTPVGGYTF
TRBJ1-5,TRBD1,TRBV6-1,.,TGTGCCAGCAGCGACAGACAGGGGGTACAGCCCCAGCATTTT,CASSDRQGVQPQHF
TRBJ1-5,TRBD1,TRBV27,.,TGTGCCAGCAGCTTGACAGGGACGATTTACCAGCCCCAGCATTTT,CASSLTGTIYQPQHF
TRBJ2-7,TRBD1,TRBV28,.,TGTGCCAGTCTTGGACAGGGAGTAATCTACGAGCAGTACTTC,CASLGQGVIYEQYF
TRBJ1-1,.,TRBV11-2,once,TGTGCCAGCAGCTCACCCATTCCGACAAGGCTCGGCACTGAAGCTTTCTTT,CASSSPIPTRLGTEAFF
TRBJ2-7,TRBD1,TRBV15,.,TGTGCCACCAGCAGAGGGGGGACAGGGGGCATTTGGTACTTC,CATSRGGTGGIWYF
TRBJ2-6,TRBD2,TRBV9,.,TGTGCCAGCAGCGAGGAGACTAGCCCTGGGGCCAACGTCCTGACTTTC,CASSEETSPGANVLTF
TRBJ1-3,.,TRBV6-1,.,TGTGCCAGCAGCGCTACAGGAGCTGGAAACACCATATATTTT,CASSATGAGNTIYF
TRBJ1-5,TRBD1,TRBV7-9,few,TGTGCCAGCAGCTCGACAGGGTCCAATCAGCCCCAGCATTTT,CASSSTGSNQPQHF
TRBJ2-5,TRBD2,TRBV27,once,TGTGCCAGCAGTCCCGGGACTAGCGGGGGAGAGACCCAGTACTTC,CASSPGTSGGETQYF